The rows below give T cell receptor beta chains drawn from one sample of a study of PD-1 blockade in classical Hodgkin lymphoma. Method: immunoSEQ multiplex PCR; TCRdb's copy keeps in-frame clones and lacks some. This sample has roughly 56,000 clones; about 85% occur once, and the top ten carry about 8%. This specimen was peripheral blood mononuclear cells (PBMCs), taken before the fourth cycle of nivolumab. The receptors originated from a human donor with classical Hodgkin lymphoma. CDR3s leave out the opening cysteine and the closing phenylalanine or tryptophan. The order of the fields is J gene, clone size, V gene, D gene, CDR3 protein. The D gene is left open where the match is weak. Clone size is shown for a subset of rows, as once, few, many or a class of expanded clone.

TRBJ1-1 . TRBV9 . ASNPLGVATEAF
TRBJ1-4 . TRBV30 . AWSLGSNEKLF
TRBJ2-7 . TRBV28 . ASSSGTYEQY
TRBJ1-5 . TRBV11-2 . ASSLDRGQPQH
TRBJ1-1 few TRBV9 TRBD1 ASSVTGGEAF
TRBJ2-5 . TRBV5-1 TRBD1 ASSIQGVGETQY
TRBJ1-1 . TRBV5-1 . ASSPQPMNTEAF
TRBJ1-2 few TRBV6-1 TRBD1 ASSPGTGSGYT
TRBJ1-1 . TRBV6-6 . ASSTPEGAATEAF
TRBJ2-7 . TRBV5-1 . ASSLEGTYEQY
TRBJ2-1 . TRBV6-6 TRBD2 ASIAGGRNEQF
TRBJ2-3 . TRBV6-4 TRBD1 ASSVTGGDGTDTQY
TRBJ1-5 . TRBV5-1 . ASSLDGPARGGPQH
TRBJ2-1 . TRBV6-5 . ASSRPTSEQF
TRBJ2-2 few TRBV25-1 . ASSESKGGPGELF
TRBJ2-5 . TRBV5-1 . ASSLTLTGLGETQY
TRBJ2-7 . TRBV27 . ASRSLPTSTYEQY
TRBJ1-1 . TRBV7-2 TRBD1 ASSLGQGPFGDTEAF
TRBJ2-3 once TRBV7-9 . ASNERLITDTQY
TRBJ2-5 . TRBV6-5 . ASRVDGLQETQY
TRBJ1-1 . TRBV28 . ASSITGRPENTEAF
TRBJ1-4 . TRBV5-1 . ASTAQGEKLF
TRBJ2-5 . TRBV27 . ASKGVEGRSETQY
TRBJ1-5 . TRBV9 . ASSVDPGSGQPQH
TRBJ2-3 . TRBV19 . ASTPLGDPGDTQY
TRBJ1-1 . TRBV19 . ASSPGNQREAF
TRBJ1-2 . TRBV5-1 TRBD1 ASSWDSAYGYT
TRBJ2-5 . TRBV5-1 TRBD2 ASFLAGGKETQY
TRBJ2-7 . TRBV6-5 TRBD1 ASSYGDRGTDEQY
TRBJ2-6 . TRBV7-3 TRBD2 ASSPQSGGALGANVLT
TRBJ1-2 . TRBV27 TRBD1 ASRKGQGHGYT
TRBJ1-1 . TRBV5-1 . ASSPPTGLAEAF
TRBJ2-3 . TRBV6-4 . ASSDAGWTDTQY
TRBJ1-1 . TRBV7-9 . ASSLANQAF
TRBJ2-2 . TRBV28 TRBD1 ASSQGARDTGELF
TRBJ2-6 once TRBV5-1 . ASSRDTSGANVLT
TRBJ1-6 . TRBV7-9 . ASSLWFGGSPLH
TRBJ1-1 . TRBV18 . ASSPGGSNTEAF
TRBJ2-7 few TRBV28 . ASSIAPSEQY
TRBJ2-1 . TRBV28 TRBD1 ASSRTGSYNEQF
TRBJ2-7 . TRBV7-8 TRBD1 ASSLATGVEQY
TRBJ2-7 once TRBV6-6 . ASREQGQTYEQY
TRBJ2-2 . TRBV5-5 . ASSDDRFTGELF
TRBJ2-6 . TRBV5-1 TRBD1 ASRQGAAGANVLT
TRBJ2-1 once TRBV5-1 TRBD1 ASNRGNYNEQF
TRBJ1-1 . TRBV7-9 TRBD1 ASSLVGQGNTEAF
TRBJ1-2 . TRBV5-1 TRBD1 ASKAGTGANYGYT
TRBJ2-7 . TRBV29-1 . SVFTGAYEQY
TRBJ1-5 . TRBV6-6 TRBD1 ASISSRTGGNQPQH
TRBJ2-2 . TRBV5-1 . ASSRWTVTNTGELF
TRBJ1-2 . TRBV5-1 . ASSFRPEPNYGYT
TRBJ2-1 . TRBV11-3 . ASSLKGGSYNEQF
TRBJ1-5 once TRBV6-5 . ASSYSWDFNQPQH
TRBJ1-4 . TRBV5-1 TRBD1 ASSSGQGAFEKLF
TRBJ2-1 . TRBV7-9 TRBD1 ASSLTTGAEQF
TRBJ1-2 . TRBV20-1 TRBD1 SGDRGLGYT
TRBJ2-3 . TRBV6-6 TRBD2 ASSRTSGGTDTQY